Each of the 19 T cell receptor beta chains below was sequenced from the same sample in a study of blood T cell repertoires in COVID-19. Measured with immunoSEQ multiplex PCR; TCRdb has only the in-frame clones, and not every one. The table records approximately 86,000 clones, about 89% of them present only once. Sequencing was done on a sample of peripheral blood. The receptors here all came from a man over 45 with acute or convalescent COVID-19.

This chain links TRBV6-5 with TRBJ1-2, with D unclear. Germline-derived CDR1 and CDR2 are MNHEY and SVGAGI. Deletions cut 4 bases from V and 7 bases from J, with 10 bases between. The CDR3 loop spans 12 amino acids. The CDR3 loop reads CASSFSGGGYTF. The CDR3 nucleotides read TGTGCCAGCAGTTTTTCAGGTGGTGGCTACACCTTC.

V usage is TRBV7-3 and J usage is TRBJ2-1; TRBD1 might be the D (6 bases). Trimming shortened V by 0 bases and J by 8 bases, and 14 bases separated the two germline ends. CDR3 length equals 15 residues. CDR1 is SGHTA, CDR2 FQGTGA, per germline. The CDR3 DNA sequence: TGTGCCAGCAGCTTAACGGTAACAGGGCAGGATGAGCAGTTCTTC. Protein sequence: CASSLTVTGQDEQFF.

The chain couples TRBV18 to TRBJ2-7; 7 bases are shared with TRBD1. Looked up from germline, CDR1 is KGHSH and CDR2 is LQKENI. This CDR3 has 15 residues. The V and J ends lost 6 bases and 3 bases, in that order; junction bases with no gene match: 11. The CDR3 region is CASSPGAGGDYEQYF. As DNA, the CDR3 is TGTGCCAGCTCGCCCGGCGCAGGGGGAGACTACGAGCAGTACTTC.

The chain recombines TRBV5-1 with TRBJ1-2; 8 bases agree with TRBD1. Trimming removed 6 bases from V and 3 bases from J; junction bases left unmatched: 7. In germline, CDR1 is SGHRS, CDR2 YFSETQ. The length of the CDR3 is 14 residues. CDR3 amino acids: CASTRTGLDYGYTF. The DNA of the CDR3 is TGCGCCAGCACCCGGACAGGGCTCGACTATGGCTACACCTTC.

This chain's CDR3 is CASSPQGDEQFF. CDR3 DNA sequence: TGTGCCAGCAGTCCACAGGGGGATGAGCAGTTCTTC. The chain recombines TRBV27 with TRBJ2-1; 8 bases are a match to TRBD1. The CDR3 extends over 12 amino acids. In germline, CDR1 is MNHEY, CDR2 SMNVEV (reference sequence). V was clipped by 5 bases and J by 8 bases; unmatched bases: 2.

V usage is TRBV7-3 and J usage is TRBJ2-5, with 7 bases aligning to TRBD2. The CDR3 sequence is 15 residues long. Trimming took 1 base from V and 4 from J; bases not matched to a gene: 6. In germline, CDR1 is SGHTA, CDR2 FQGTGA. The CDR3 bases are TGTGCCAGCAGCTTAAGGGGAGGGTTTGGAGAGACCCAGTACTTC. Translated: CASSLRGGFGETQYF.

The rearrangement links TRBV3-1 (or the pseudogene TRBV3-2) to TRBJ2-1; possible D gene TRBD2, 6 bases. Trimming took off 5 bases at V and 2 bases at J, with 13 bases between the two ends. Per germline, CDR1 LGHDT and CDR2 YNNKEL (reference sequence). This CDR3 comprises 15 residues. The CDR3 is CASSVLEGPYNEQFF. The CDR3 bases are TGTGCCAGCAGCGTGTTGGAGGGCCCCTACAATGAGCAGTTCTTC.

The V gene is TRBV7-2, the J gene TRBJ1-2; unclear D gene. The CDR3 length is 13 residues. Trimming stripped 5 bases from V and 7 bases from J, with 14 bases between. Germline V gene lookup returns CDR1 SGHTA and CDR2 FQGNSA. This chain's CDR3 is CASSRWGDAGYTF. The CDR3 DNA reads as TGTGCCAGCAGCCGCTGGGGAGACGCTGGCTACACCTTC.

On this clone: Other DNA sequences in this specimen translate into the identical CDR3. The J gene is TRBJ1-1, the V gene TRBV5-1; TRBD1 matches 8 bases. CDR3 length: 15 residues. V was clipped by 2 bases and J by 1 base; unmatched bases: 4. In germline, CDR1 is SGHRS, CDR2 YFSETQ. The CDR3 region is CASSFGTGENTEAFF. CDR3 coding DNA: TGCGCCAGCAGCTTTGGGACAGGAGAGAACACTGAAGCTTTCTTT.

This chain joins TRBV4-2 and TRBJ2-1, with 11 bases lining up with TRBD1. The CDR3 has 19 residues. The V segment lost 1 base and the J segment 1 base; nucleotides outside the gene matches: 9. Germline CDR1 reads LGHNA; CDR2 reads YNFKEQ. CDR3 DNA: TGTGCCAGCAGCCAAGCTGGGACAGGGGGTAAGGAGTCCTACAATGAGCAGTTCTTC. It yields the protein CASSQAGTGGKESYNEQFF.

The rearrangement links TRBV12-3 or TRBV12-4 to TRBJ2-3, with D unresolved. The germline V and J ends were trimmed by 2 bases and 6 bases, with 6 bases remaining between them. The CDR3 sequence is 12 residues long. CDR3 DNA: TGTGCCAGCAGTTTAACTCCTGATACGCAGTATTTT. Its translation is CASSLTPDTQYF.

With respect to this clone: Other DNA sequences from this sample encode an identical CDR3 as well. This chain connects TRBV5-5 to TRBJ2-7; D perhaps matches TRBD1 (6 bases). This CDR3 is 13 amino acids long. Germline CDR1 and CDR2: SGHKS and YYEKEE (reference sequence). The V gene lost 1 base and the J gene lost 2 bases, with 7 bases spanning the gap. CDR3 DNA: TGTGCCAGCAGCTTGACAGGGACCTACGAGCAGTACTTC. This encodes CASSLTGTYEQYF.

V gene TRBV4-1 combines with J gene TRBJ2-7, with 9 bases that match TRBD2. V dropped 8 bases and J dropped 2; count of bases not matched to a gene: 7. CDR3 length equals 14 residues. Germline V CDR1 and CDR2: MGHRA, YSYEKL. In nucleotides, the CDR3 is TGCGCCAGCGCCAGCCTAGCGGGGCCCTACGAGCAGTACTTC. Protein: CASASLAGPYEQYF.

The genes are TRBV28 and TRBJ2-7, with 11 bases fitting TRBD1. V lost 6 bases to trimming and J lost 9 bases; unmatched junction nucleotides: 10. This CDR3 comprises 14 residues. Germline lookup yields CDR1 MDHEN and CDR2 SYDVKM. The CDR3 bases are TGTGCCAGCAGCAAATTGGGACAGGGGGGCAGGCAGTACTTC. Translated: CASSKLGQGGRQYF.

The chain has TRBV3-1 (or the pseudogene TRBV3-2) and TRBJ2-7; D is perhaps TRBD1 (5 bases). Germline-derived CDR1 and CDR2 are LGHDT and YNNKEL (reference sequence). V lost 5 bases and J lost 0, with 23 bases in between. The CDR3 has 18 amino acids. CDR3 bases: TGTGCCAGCAGCTCCAGGGATAATTCCCGTTGGAGCTCCTACGAGCAGTACTTC. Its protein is CASSSRDNSRWSSYEQYF.

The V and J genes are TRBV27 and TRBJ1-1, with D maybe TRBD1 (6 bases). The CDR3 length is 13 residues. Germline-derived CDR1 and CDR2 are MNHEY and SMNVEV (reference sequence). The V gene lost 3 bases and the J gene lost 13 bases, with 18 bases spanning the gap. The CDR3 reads CASSFSRDKPRFF. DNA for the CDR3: TGTGCCAGCAGTTTTTCTCGGGACAAGCCGCGTTTCTTT.

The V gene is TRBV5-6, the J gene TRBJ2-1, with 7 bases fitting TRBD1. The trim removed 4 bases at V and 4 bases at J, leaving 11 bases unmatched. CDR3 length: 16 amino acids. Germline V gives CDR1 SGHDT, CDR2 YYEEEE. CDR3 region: CASSGRQGRPYNEQFF. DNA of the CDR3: TGTGCCAGCAGCGGGAGACAGGGCCGGCCTTACAATGAGCAGTTCTTC.

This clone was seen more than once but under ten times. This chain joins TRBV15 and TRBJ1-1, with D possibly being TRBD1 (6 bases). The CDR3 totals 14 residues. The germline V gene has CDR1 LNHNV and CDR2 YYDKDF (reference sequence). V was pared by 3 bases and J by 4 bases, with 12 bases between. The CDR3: CATSSRQVGTEAFF. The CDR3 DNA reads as TGTGCCACCAGCAGCCGACAGGTAGGCACTGAAGCTTTCTTT. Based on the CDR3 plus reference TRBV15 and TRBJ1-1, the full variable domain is DAMVIQNPRYQVTQFGKPVTLSCSQTLNHNVMYWYQQKSSQAPKLLFHYYDKDFNNEADTPDNFQSRRPNTSFCFLDIRSPGLGDTAMYLCATSSRQVGTEAFFGQGTRLTVV.

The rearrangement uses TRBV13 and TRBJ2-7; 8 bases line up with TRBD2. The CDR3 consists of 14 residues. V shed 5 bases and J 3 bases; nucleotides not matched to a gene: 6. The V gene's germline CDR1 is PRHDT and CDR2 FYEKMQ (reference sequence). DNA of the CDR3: TGTGCCAGCAGCCCCCGACTAGCGTTCTACGAGCAGTACTTC. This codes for CASSPRLAFYEQYF.